One and the same sample provided the 5 T cell receptor beta chains below, sequenced in a study of cytomegalovirus exposure and HLA in healthy donors. Primers for the PCR totalled 60 Vbeta and 13 Jbeta. Profiled with immunoSEQ multiplex PCR; TCRdb holds only in-frame clones, not every one. This table has 120,000 to 150,000 clones, around three quarters appearing once. The sequenced sample consisted of PBMCs. All receptors derive from a woman in her forties in good health and CMV-seropositive.

This clone has only one observation. The CDR3 sequence: CASSSRETQYF. The DNA for the CDR3 is TGTGCCAGCAGCTCGCGAGAGACCCAGTACTTC. This sequence joins TRBV7-6 and TRBJ2-5; D remains ambiguous. Germline V gives CDR1 SGHVS, CDR2 FNYEAQ. The V end lost 4 bases, the J end lost 4 bases, and 4 bases lay between the germline ends. The CDR3 is 11 amino acids.

The rearrangement joins TRBV6-1 to TRBJ1-2, with 10 bases fitting TRBD1. V dropped 6 bases and J dropped 0; count of bases not matched to a gene: 4. The CDR3 loop spans 15 amino acids. Per germline, CDR1 MNHNS and CDR2 SASEGT. CDR3 sequence: CASRRGTGANYGYTF. In nucleotides, the CDR3 is TGTGCCAGCAGGAGGGGGACAGGGGCTAACTATGGCTACACCTTC.

The chain uses TRBV7-9 and TRBJ2-7; D is unclear. The CDR3 sequence is 13 residues long. Germline V gene lookup returns CDR1 SEHNR and CDR2 FQNEAQ (reference sequence). Trimming pared 4 bases from V and 3 bases from J, leaving 10 bases between. DNA for the CDR3: TGTGCCAGCAGCTCAGTCCCTGGCTACGAGCAGTACTTC. It specifies CASSSVPGYEQYF.

The chain joins TRBV13 to TRBJ2-1; the D gene is possibly TRBD2 (6 bases). This CDR3 region has 13 residues. Germline CDR1 is PRHDT and CDR2 is FYEKMQ (reference sequence). V lost 4 bases and J lost 14, with 18 bases in between. CDR3 loop: CASSYRDSREKFF. The DNA for the CDR3 is TGTGCCAGCAGCTACCGGGACTCGAGGGAAAAGTTCTTC.

The rearrangement joins TRBV18 to TRBJ1-3, with 8 nucleotides matching TRBD1. The CDR3 spans 16 residues. Per the germline V gene, CDR1 is KGHSH and CDR2 is LQKENI. The J segment lost 0 bases and the V segment lost 3 bases, leaving 4 bases of the junction unmatched. CDR3 in DNA: TGTGCCAGCTCACCGACAGGGGATGCCTCTGGAAACACCATATATTTT. It codes for CASSPTGDASGNTIYF.